This TCR beta chain was sequenced during a study of T cell changes during pregnancy in multiple sclerosis. Produced via immunoSEQ multiplex PCR; TCRdb's table is partial and in-frame only. The sample lists about 20,000 clones, roughly 90% seen once, with about 7.7% in the top ten. J lost 4 bases, V lost 5 bases, and 4 bases had no gene match. The length of the CDR3 is 15 residues. From germline, CDR1 is MNHEY and CDR2 SMNVEV (reference sequence). This TCR was sampled from a female donor in good health, enrolled as a control in a pregnancy study. The input for sequencing was CD8+ T cells from peripheral blood mononuclear cells, taken in the third trimester of pregnancy. J is TRBJ1-6 and V is TRBV27; 8 nucleotides line up with TRBD1. CDR3 sequence reads: CASSPGQGYNSPLHF. DNA for the CDR3: TGTGCCAGCAGTCCCGGACAGGGTTATAATTCACCCCTCCACTTT.